The present entry profiles one T cell receptor (beta chain) with its context. The antigen remains unidentified. The germline gives CDR1 DFQATT, CDR2 SNEGSKA (reference sequence). V dropped 6 bases and J dropped 5 bases, with 22 bases sitting between them. The CDR3 consists of 15 residues. About 0.5 to 1 ug RNA was reverse transcribed with random hexamers. Amplification of TCR beta CDR3 by immunoSEQ multiplex PCR spanned 54 Vbeta and 13 Jbeta. A single record per CDR3 protein comes from TCRdb applying MiXCR to the immunoSEQ multiplex PCR reads. Of 150,000 to 190,000 distinct CDR3 sequences in the sample, 95% to 96% are singletons; the top ten hold under 0.15%. The data are from a study of CD8 T cells in Susac syndrome. Whole-study results and caveats: As acknowledged by the study, its TCR sequencing and HLA analysis included a relatively small number of individuals.

CD8+ and CD4+ blood T cells underwent TCR beta sequencing. Treatment-naive patients with stable or active relapsing-remitting disease were the multiple sclerosis controls. The sequenced material came from CD8+ T cells from PBMCs. The V and J genes are TRBV20-1 and TRBJ2-5, with no clear D. This TCR was sampled from a human donor with multiple sclerosis. The CDR3 coding sequence is TGCAGTGCGCCGGAACCCGGGCTCCCGAGGGAGACCCAGTACTTC. Translation: CSAPEPGLPRETQYF.